This T cell receptor beta chain was captured in a study of cytomegalovirus exposure and HLA in healthy donors. Overall study: Ancestry clustering placed around 81% of 300 to 400 genotyped donors in the Caucasian-associated cluster.

CDR1 is MNHEY and CDR2 is SMNVEV in the germline V gene (reference sequence). This CDR3 region has 14 residues. Trimming took off 3 bases at V and 5 bases at J, with 10 bases between the two ends. The primer mix had 60 Vbeta and 13 Jbeta primers. The method was immunoSEQ multiplex PCR; TCRdb's version includes in-frame clones alone and lacks a portion of them. The profile shows about 180,000 clones, around 72% of them singletons. Samples came from healthy bone marrow donors. This clonotype was obtained from a female donor in good health and CMV-seronegative. Sequenced sample: PBMCs. The chain has TRBV27 and TRBJ1-4; D gene uncertain. CDR3 loop: CASSFSRLNEKLFF. The CDR3 DNA reads as TGTGCCAGCAGTTTCTCTCGACTAAATGAAAAACTGTTTTTT.